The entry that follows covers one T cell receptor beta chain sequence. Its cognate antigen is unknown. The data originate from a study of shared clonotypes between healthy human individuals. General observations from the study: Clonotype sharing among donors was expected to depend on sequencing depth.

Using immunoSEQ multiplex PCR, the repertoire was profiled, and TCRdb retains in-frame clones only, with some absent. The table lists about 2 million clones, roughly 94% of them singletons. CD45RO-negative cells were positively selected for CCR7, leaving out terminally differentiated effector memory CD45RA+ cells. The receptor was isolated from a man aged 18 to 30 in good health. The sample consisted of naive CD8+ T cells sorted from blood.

In DNA, the CDR3 is TGCGCCAGCAGACTTTACAGAGGTCCACATCCTGACACTGAAGCTTTCTTT. Encoded protein: CASRLYRGPHPDTEAFF. The rearrangement joins TRBV5-1 to TRBJ1-1; D remains ambiguous. V lost 5 bases and J lost 3, with 23 bases in between. The CDR3 extends over 17 amino acids. The V gene's germline CDR1 is SGHRS and CDR2 YFSETQ.